The T cell receptor beta chain described here comes from a study of T-cell reconstitution after alpha-beta-depleted transplantation in children (dated by TCRdb to about 2016). With respect to the entire study: T-cell immune reconstitution after TCRalphabeta/CD19-depleted allogeneic hematopoietic cell transplantation in children was quantitatively tracked in the study by means of TCR repertoire profiling.

The method behind the library was PCR. This sample was sequenced with an Illumina HiSeq 2500. Molecular barcoding was employed in the preparation of TCR libraries, with unique molecular identifiers being used to normalize TCRbeta repertoire quantification. The public reads were run again by TCRdb, first through fastp at Q25 and then through MiXCR, and only productive beta chains were kept. Entries are consolidated by CDR3 protein sequence, retaining the most common genes and DNA. The sample yields approximately 640,000 distinct CDR3 sequences; about 15% were counted once. Together, the top ten hold approximately 1% of the sample. Note on this clonotype: There is no known antigen for this receptor. No base qualities exist here, and no much larger clone lies one base off it.

Including cysteine and phenylalanine, the CDR3 has 12 amino acids. Just the 36-base CDR3 DNA is kept, in frame starting at base 1. Deletion took 7 bases off V and 5 bases off J, with a span of 11 bases between the germline ends. The germline V gene provides CDR1 MNHNS and CDR2 SASEGT. This specimen consisted of PBMCs from the stem cell graft donor, obtained from the stem cell graft. The rearrangement joined TRBV6-1 to TRBJ1-1; the best D guess is TRBD1, with 6 bases matching. The TCR was taken from a human donor who donated a stem cell graft to a child with acute myeloid leukemia. In nucleotide form, the sequence is TGTGCCAGCAATACAGGGCGGACTGAAGCTTTCTTT. Translated, this is CASNTGRTEAFF.